These 26 T cell receptor beta chains originate from one sample sequenced in a study of identical twins. TCRdb reprocessed the 5' RACE reads with MiXCR, giving one entry per CDR3 protein. The sample includes 520,000 or so distinct CDR3 sequences, 22% of them seen just once. The same sample was also used in a study of T cells expressing NK-cell markers.

Source material: CD4+ T cells sorted from blood. The source is a woman aged 18-35 years in good health.

This clonotype was observed a handful of times. This chain uses TRBV7-3 with TRBJ2-5, with D uncertain. Looked up from germline, CDR1 is SGHTA and CDR2 is FQGTGA. The CDR3 loop spans 13 amino acids. The V gene lost 2 bases and the J gene lost 5 bases, with 9 bases spanning the gap. CDR3 residues: CASSLSTSETQYF. CDR3 coding DNA: TGTGCCAGCAGCTTATCTACTTCCGAGACCCAGTACTTC.

This clonotype has a handful of counts. The chain carries TRBV7-6 and TRBJ1-1; D remains ambiguous. Germline V gene sequence: CDR1 SGHVS, CDR2 FNYEAQ. This CDR3 comprises 12 residues. V was trimmed by 1 base and J by 7 bases, leaving 7 bases between them. CDR3 residues: CASSLVLGEAFF. The CDR3 DNA is TGTGCCAGCAGCTTAGTTCTGGGTGAAGCTTTCTTT.

The chain links TRBV7-2 to TRBJ2-1; 7 bases are shared with TRBD2. The CDR3 is 13 amino acids. After removal of 4 bases from V and 7 bases from J, the junction contained 4 bases not matched to a gene. Germline CDR1 reads SGHTA; CDR2 reads FQGNSA. CDR3 sequence: CASSWNGGNEQFF. The CDR3 DNA follows: TGTGCCAGCAGCTGGAACGGGGGGAATGAGCAGTTCTTC.

Only a few counts were recorded for this clonotype. The genes are TRBV6-1 and TRBJ2-6; D is uncertain. This CDR3 is 15 amino acids long. V dropped 6 bases and J dropped 0 bases, with 9 bases sitting between them. Germline CDR1 reads MNHNS; CDR2 reads SASEGT. CDR3 in amino acids: CASRMTSSGANVLTF. For the CDR3, the DNA is TGTGCCAGCAGGATGACTTCCTCTGGGGCCAACGTCCTGACTTTC.

This chain joins TRBV5-1 and TRBJ2-5; D not certain. Trimming stripped 0 bases from V and 2 bases from J, with 5 bases between. The CDR3 spans 13 residues. Germline V lookup: CDR1 SGHRS, CDR2 YFSETQ. CDR3 loop: CASSLEQQETQYF. CDR3 nucleotides: TGCGCCAGCAGCTTGGAACAGCAAGAGACCCAGTACTTC.

In this sample, this clonotype turned up a few times. The rearrangement links TRBV6-5 to TRBJ1-1, with D maybe TRBD1 (5 bases). Trimming shortened V by 4 bases and J by 4 bases, and 13 bases separated the two germline ends. This CDR3 contains 14 residues. Looked up from germline, CDR1 is MNHEY and CDR2 is SVGAGI. This chain's CDR3 is CASSWRGHGTEAFF. CDR3 DNA: TGTGCCAGCAGTTGGAGGGGTCATGGCACTGAAGCTTTCTTT.

V gene TRBV19 combines with J gene TRBJ2-2; D not resolved. V was pared by 7 bases and J by 0 bases, with 15 bases between. This CDR3 has 16 amino acids. Germline CDR1 reads LNHDA; CDR2 reads SQIVND (reference sequence). CDR3 DNA: TGTGCCAGTAAACCCTTAGAACGGACGAACACCGGGGAGCTGTTTTTT. Translation gives CASKPLERTNTGELFF.

This clonotype showed up just a few times. This sequence joins TRBV29-1 and TRBJ2-1; D is unclear. The length of the CDR3 is 13 residues. V was clipped by 6 bases and J by 6 bases, with 15 bases between them. Germline-derived CDR1 and CDR2 are SQVTM and ANQGSEA. The CDR3 loop is CSVYSTDLNEQFF. As DNA, the CDR3 is TGCAGCGTGTATTCCACCGACCTCAATGAGCAGTTCTTC.

J is TRBJ2-1 and V is TRBV24-1; a possible D gene is TRBD2 (7 bases). Trimming cost V 4 bases and J 6 bases, with 18 bases left between them. The CDR3 is 16 residues long. Germline V CDR1 and CDR2: KGHDR, SFDVKD. The CDR3 DNA follows: TGTGCCACCAGTGACCCGACTGCGAGGGGGGGCAATGAGCAGTTCTTC. Translation: CATSDPTARGGNEQFF.

This sequence joins TRBV10-3 and TRBJ2-7; D may match TRBD1 or TRBD2 (5 bases each). The CDR3 is 16 amino acids. Germline assignment: CDR1 ENHRY and CDR2 SYGVKD. V was trimmed by 2 bases and J by 4 bases, leaving 18 bases between them. The DNA for the CDR3 is TGTGCCATCAGTGAGGCGCTTACCGGGGCGAGTTACGAGCAGTACTTC. Translated: CAISEALTGASYEQYF.

This rearrangement joins TRBV6-1 to TRBJ2-3; 10 bases are shared with TRBD2. The CDR3 extends over 15 amino acids. Trimming removed 6 bases from V and 4 bases from J; junction bases left unmatched: 7. From germline, CDR1 is MNHNS and CDR2 SASEGT. The CDR3 DNA follows: TGTGCCAGCAGGATAAGCGGGAGGGCCCCAGATACGCAGTATTTT. Protein sequence: CASRISGRAPDTQYF.

The chain is built from TRBV24-1 and TRBJ2-1; the match to TRBD2 covers 12 bases. CDR1 is KGHDR and CDR2 is SFDVKD in the germline V gene. The length of the CDR3 is 14 residues. With 9 bases clipped from V and 8 bases from J, the junction kept 7 bases outside the gene matches. CDR3: CATSTSGRGHEQFF. CDR3 in DNA: TGTGCCACCTCGACTAGCGGGAGAGGCCATGAGCAGTTCTTC.

The V call is TRBV20-1, the J call TRBJ2-1; 8 bases agree with TRBD2. This CDR3 is 13 amino acids long. V lost 8 bases and J lost 2; bases outside the gene matches: 5. Germline assignment: CDR1 DFQATT and CDR2 SNEGSKA (reference sequence). The CDR3 DNA reads TGCAGTCCGAGCGGGGGTACCTACAATGAGCAGTTCTTC. Residues: CSPSGGTYNEQFF.

The gene calls are TRBV12-3 or TRBV12-4 and TRBJ1-2; D ambiguous. The CDR3 runs 14 residues. The V end was cut by 7 bases, the J end by 2 bases, with 14 bases between. CDR3 coding DNA: TGTGCCAGCATCCCAGAGGGAGGGAACTATGGCTACACCTTC. This sequence encodes CASIPEGGNYGYTF.

The chain employs TRBV5-1 and TRBJ2-7; TRBD1 agrees at 9 bases. The germline CDR1 and CDR2 sequences are SGHRS and YFSETQ. The CDR3 extends over 14 amino acids. Trimming took 8 bases from V and 1 from J; bases not matched to a gene: 7. The CDR3 loop is CASGPGQGSYEQYF. As DNA, the CDR3 is TGCGCCAGTGGACCGGGACAGGGATCCTACGAGCAGTACTTC.

This clonotype was detected many times. This chain joins TRBV7-9 and TRBJ1-1; D unresolved. The CDR3 consists of 12 residues. V was shortened by 5 bases and J by 0 bases, with 4 bases between the two germline ends. CDR1 is SEHNR, CDR2 FQNEAQ, per germline (reference sequence). The DNA for the CDR3 is TGTGCCAGCAGCCCACTGAACACTGAAGCTTTCTTT. It translates to CASSPLNTEAFF.

This clonotype was picked up a small number of times. CDR3 DNA: TGTGCCATCAGTGAGGGACAGGGTGGGAATGAAAAACTGTTTTTT. This sequence encodes CAISEGQGGNEKLFF. The chain has TRBV10-3 and TRBJ1-4; 8 bases agree with TRBD1. Trimming cost V 2 bases and J 5 bases; bases outside gene matches: 4. Germline V gene data show CDR1 as ENHRY and CDR2 as SYGVKD. The CDR3 contains 15 residues.

V and J are TRBV3-1 and TRBJ2-2, with D unresolved. Germline assignment: CDR1 LGHDT and CDR2 YNNKEL (reference sequence). The CDR3 sequence is 12 residues long. V was cut by 4 bases and J by 11 bases, with 11 bases left in between. The CDR3 reads CASSPRSRELFF. The CDR3 DNA is TGTGCCAGCAGCCCTCGATCGAGAGAGCTGTTTTTT.

In this sample, this clonotype turned up a few times. The rearrangement links TRBV20-1 to TRBJ2-3; D not certain. The CDR3 runs to 14 residues. Germline CDR1 is DFQATT and CDR2 is SNEGSKA (reference sequence). V lost 5 bases, J lost 0 bases, and 12 bases lay in between. CDR3 sequence: CSASRVRSTDTQYF. CDR3 bases: TGCAGTGCTTCAAGGGTAAGGAGCACAGATACGCAGTATTTT.

This chain joins TRBV12-3 or TRBV12-4 and TRBJ2-1, with D possibly matching TRBD1 (6 bases). The CDR3 totals 13 residues. The germline V and J ends were trimmed by 4 bases and 6 bases, with 10 bases remaining between them. This CDR3 is CASSSVGANEQFF. DNA for the CDR3: TGTGCCAGCAGTTCGGTGGGGGCCAATGAGCAGTTCTTC.

The chain joins TRBV19 to TRBJ1-2; D unresolved. This CDR3 is 13 amino acids long. In germline, CDR1 is LNHDA, CDR2 SQIVND (reference sequence). V was cut by 7 bases and J by 4 bases, with 13 bases left in between. CDR3 sequence reads: CASIPRPPYGYTF. In DNA form, the CDR3 reads TGTGCCAGTATCCCACGTCCTCCCTATGGCTACACCTTC.

This clonotype was seen a handful of times. This rearrangement joins TRBV29-1 to TRBJ1-2; D is unclear. This CDR3 contains 12 residues. Germline lookup yields CDR1 SQVTM and CDR2 ANQGSEA. V was trimmed by 4 bases and J by 4 bases, leaving 10 bases between them. The CDR3: CSVAADTYGYTF. The CDR3 DNA reads as TGCAGCGTTGCAGCAGACACCTATGGCTACACCTTC.

This chain uses TRBV25-1 with TRBJ2-7; D possibly corresponds to TRBD1 (6 bases). CDR1 is MGHDK and CDR2 is SYGVNS in the germline V gene. The CDR3 consists of 14 residues. V lost 4 bases, J lost 5 bases, and 15 bases lay in between. CDR3 nucleotides: TGTGCCAGCAGTGCGTACCAACAGGGTAACGAGCAGTACTTC. It encodes CASSAYQQGNEQYF.

The J gene is TRBJ2-3, the V gene TRBV5-1; TRBD2 agrees at 7 bases. V gave up 0 bases and J gave up 3 bases; unmatched junction bases: 4. This CDR3 contains 15 residues. CDR1 and CDR2 (germline): SGHRS, YFSETQ. CDR3 bases: TGCGCCAGCAGCTTGGCCGTTAGCGGGACAGATACGCAGTATTTT. Encoded protein: CASSLAVSGTDTQYF.

This chain connects TRBV15 to TRBJ2-7, with TRBD1 as a possible D gene (6 bases). Germline-derived CDR1 and CDR2 are LNHNV and YYDKDF (reference sequence). The CDR3 has 14 amino acids. The V end was cut by 3 bases, the J end by 4 bases, with 13 bases between. CDR3 coding DNA: TGTGCCACCAGCAGCTTGGGGGCCGTATACGAGCAGTACTTC. Translating gives CATSSLGAVYEQYF.

In this sample, this clonotype turned up a few times. The chain is built from TRBV3-1 and TRBJ1-2; D is uncertain. Looked up from germline, CDR1 is LGHDT and CDR2 is YNNKEL (reference sequence). This CDR3 contains 14 residues. With 5 bases removed from V and 4 bases from J, the gap between germline ends came to 14 bases. The CDR3 region is CASSERVYAYGYTF. The CDR3, as DNA: TGTGCCAGCAGCGAAAGGGTCTACGCCTATGGCTACACCTTC.